The rows below give T cell receptor beta chains drawn from one sample of a study of shared clonotypes between healthy human individuals. The data were produced by immunoSEQ multiplex PCR, yet TCRdb's version contains in-frame clones alone and is incomplete. The sample shows roughly 2,000,000 clones, roughly 95% of them seen only once. The sample was naive CD8+ T cells from PBMCs. The receptors derive from a man younger than 35 in good health. Some clones in this sample may be carry-over from other donors' samples. CDR3s include the opening cysteine and the closing phenylalanine or tryptophan. D genes are given only for firm matches. Clone sizes are given selectively: once, few, many, or a class where the clone is expanded.

d_gene	abundance	v_gene	j_gene	CDR3nt	CDR3aa
TRBD1	NA	TRBV2	TRBJ2-7	TGTGCCAGCAGTGAAGCTACAGGGGGCTACGAGCAGTACTTC	CASSEATGGYEQYF
NA	NA	TRBV21-1	TRBJ1-4	TGTGCCAGCAGCAAGCCCGGACATCATGCAACTAATGAAAAACTGTTTTTT	CASSKPGHHATNEKLFF
NA	NA	TRBV7-9	TRBJ1-1	TGTGCCAGCAGCCCTTCGAAACGGCAGAGCGAAGCTTTCTTT	CASSPSKRQSEAFF
NA	NA	TRBV19	TRBJ1-1	TGTGCCAGTAGTGAGGACTTGAACACTGAAGCTTTCTTT	CASSEDLNTEAFF
NA	NA	TRBV9	TRBJ2-1	TGTGCCAGCAGCGCCGGGGCTTCAAGCTACAATGAGCAGTTCTTC	CASSAGASSYNEQFF
NA	NA	TRBV9	TRBJ1-1	TGTGCCAGCAGCGTCCTTCAAGACAGCCTTGAAGCTTTCTTT	CASSVLQDSLEAFF
NA	NA	TRBV7-2	TRBJ2-5	TGTGCCAGCAGCTTAGATTGGGCAGGGTCAGTGACCCAGTACTTC	CASSLDWAGSVTQYF
TRBD2	NA	TRBV7-2	TRBJ2-1	TGTGCCAGCAGCTCTGATGGACTAGCTCCAAACAATGAGCAGTTCTTC	CASSSDGLAPNNEQFF
NA	NA	TRBV11-3	TRBJ2-3	TGTGCCAGCAGCTCCCGGGGACGGGCGGATACGCAGTATTTT	CASSSRGRADTQYF
NA	once	TRBV4-1	TRBJ2-7	TGCGCCAGCAGCCAAGATCTCAGGCCGGGGCACGAGCAGTACTTC	CASSQDLRPGHEQYF
TRBD1	NA	TRBV28	TRBJ1-1	TGTGCCAGCAGTTTGACAGGGACCACTGAAGCTTTCTTT	CASSLTGTTEAFF
TRBD1	NA	TRBV27	TRBJ2-7	TGTGCCAGCAGTCCCCGGACAGGGGGGAGCTACGAGCAGTACTTC	CASSPRTGGSYEQYF
TRBD2	NA	TRBV27	TRBJ2-5	TGTGCCAGCAGTACTGAGGGGACTAGCGGGCCAGAGACCCAGTACTTC	CASSTEGTSGPETQYF
TRBD2	NA	TRBV27	TRBJ2-7	TGTGCCAGCAGTTCGACTAGCACGTACGAGCAGTACTTC	CASSSTSTYEQYF
TRBD1	NA	TRBV10-2	TRBJ2-7	TGCGCCAGCACTGGGACAGGGGGTAAGAACGAGCAGTACTTC	CASTGTGGKNEQYF
NA	few	TRBV27	TRBJ1-1	TGTGCCAGCAGTTTCAGGCCCCTGAACACTGAAGCTTTCTTT	CASSFRPLNTEAFF
TRBD2	NA	TRBV7-9	TRBJ2-7	TGTGCCAGCAGCTCTCGGGAGGGCATCGAGCAGTACTTC	CASSSREGIEQYF
NA	NA	TRBV27	TRBJ2-5	TGTGCCAGCAGTTTCGACAGAGCCCTAGAGACCCAGTACTTC	CASSFDRALETQYF
NA	NA	TRBV28	TRBJ1-1	TGTGCCAGCAGTTTCCTCCAGGGCTCTGGTGAAGCTTTCTTT	CASSFLQGSGEAFF
NA	NA	TRBV19	TRBJ2-7	TGTGCCAGTCAATTCGGTCATCGGGTCGGCGAGCAGTACTTC	CASQFGHRVGEQYF
NA	once	TRBV29-1	TRBJ1-1	TGCAGCGTTCCCCCCCCCACAGGGATGAACACTGAAGCTTTCTTT	CSVPPPTGMNTEAFF
NA	NA	TRBV5-4	TRBJ2-7	TGTGCCAGCAGCCAAGATTCCTACGAGCAGTACTTC	CASSQDSYEQYF
NA	once	TRBV9	TRBJ2-7	TGTGCCAGCAGCGTTAGTGGCCAGCAGACCTACGAGCAGTACTTC	CASSVSGQQTYEQYF
TRBD1	once	TRBV5-8	TRBJ1-5	TGTGCCAGCAGTGAGTGGGGGACAGGCGTCTTCAATCAGCCCCAGCATTTT	CASSEWGTGVFNQPQHF
NA	NA	TRBV7-9	TRBJ1-2	TGTGCCAGCAGCTTTGCAGGGAACTATGGCTACACCTTC	CASSFAGNYGYTF
TRBD2	NA	TRBV7-3	TRBJ2-3	TGTGCCAGCAGCCCCACTAGCGGGACCCCTCGGGCGGCGCAGTATTTT	CASSPTSGTPRAAQYF
TRBD2	NA	TRBV27	TRBJ2-1	TGTGCCAGCAGTTGGCTAGCGGGGATAAATGAGCAGTTCTTC	CASSWLAGINEQFF
NA	once	TRBV27	TRBJ2-1	TGTGCCAGCAGTCTCCCCCGGAGGGGACCTTCGGGCAATGAGCAGTTCTTC	CASSLPRRGPSGNEQFF
NA	NA	TRBV28	TRBJ1-2	TGTGCCAGCAGCCCTCTGGCGGACAGAATCTATGGCTACACCTTC	CASSPLADRIYGYTF
TRBD1	NA	TRBV4-3	TRBJ2-6	TGCGCCAGCAGCCAAACAGGGGATGGGGCCAACGTCCTGACTTTC	CASSQTGDGANVLTF
NA	NA	TRBV2	TRBJ1-1	TGTGCCAGCATCCTCCCCCTGGCATCAGACACTGAAGCTTTCTTT	CASILPLASDTEAFF
TRBD2	NA	TRBV7-9	TRBJ2-5	TGTGCCAGCAGCTCACCGGGACTAGTTAAAGAGACCCAGTACTTC	CASSSPGLVKETQYF
TRBD1	NA	TRBV6-1	TRBJ1-5	TGTGCCAGCAGTGATTATTCAGGGGGTAATCAGCCCCAGCATTTT	CASSDYSGGNQPQHF
NA	NA	TRBV6-1	TRBJ2-1	TGTGCCAGCAGCCCCGGTCGGGGTCTGGAGCAGTTCTTC	CASSPGRGLEQFF